Following are 21 T cell receptor beta chains from one sample sequenced in a study of blood T cell repertoires in COVID-19. Sequencing used immunoSEQ multiplex PCR; TCRdb keeps in-frame clones, though not all of them. The sample shows about 78,000 clones, roughly nine tenths of them seen only once. Sequencing was performed on peripheral blood. The receptors shown here come from a man aged 50-59 years with active or convalescent COVID-19.

CDR3 sequence reads: CASSGLTGEQYV. CDR3 bases: TGTGCCAGCAGTGGCCTTACAGGCGAGCAGTACGTC. This chain connects TRBV28 to TRBJ2-7, with D possibly matching TRBD1 (5 bases). With 5 bases removed from V and 6 bases from J, the gap between germline ends came to 11 bases. CDR3 length equals 12 residues. Germline V lookup: CDR1 MDHEN, CDR2 SYDVKM.

This chain uses TRBV6-5 with TRBJ1-5; no clear D gene. Germline V gives CDR1 MNHEY, CDR2 SVGAGI. Trimming pared 6 bases from V and 4 bases from J, leaving 10 bases between. This CDR3 region has 13 residues. The CDR3 nucleotides read TGTGCCAGCAGCACCGCGGGGAATCAGCCCCAGCATTTT. This codes for CASSTAGNQPQHF.

The chain joins TRBV5-1 to TRBJ2-5; the D gene is possibly TRBD1 (6 bases). V lost 4 bases, J lost 0 bases, and 13 bases lay in between. This CDR3 has 15 amino acids. Germline V lookup: CDR1 SGHRS, CDR2 YFSETQ. The CDR3 is CASSPLTGYQETQYF. The CDR3 DNA reads TGCGCCAGCAGCCCTCTCACAGGGTACCAAGAGACCCAGTACTTC.

A single count supports this clone. The rearrangement links TRBV9 to TRBJ1-5, with D possibly TRBD1 on 5 matching bases. V lost 3 bases, J lost 3 bases, and 10 bases lay in between. Germline V gene lookup returns CDR1 SGDLS and CDR2 YYNGEE. This CDR3 has 14 amino acids. The CDR3 protein is CASSGRQNNQPQHF. CDR3 nucleotide sequence: TGTGCCAGCAGCGGACGACAGAACAATCAGCCCCAGCATTTT.

CDR3: CATSLGVNSPLHF. CDR3 sequence (DNA): TGTGCCACCTCGTTAGGGGTTAATTCACCCCTCCACTTT. The V call is TRBV6-5, the J call TRBJ1-6; possibly TRBD1 for D (5 bases). With 10 bases removed from V and 6 bases from J, the gap between germline ends came to 13 bases. The CDR3 totals 13 residues. The germline CDR1 and CDR2 sequences are MNHEY and SVGAGI.

The V gene is TRBV2, the J gene TRBJ2-5, with 8 bases matching TRBD1. V lost 5 bases and J lost 5; bases outside the gene matches: 4. The CDR3 extends over 13 amino acids. Germline V gene sequence: CDR1 SNHLY, CDR2 FYNNEI. The CDR3 protein is CASSIRDRETQYF. CDR3 bases: TGTGCCAGCAGTATCCGGGACAGGGAGACCCAGTACTTC.

The chain is built from TRBV20-1 and TRBJ1-4; D is unresolved. V lost 7 bases to trimming and J lost 1 base, with 4 bases between them. The CDR3 contains 11 residues. The V gene's germline CDR1 is DFQATT and CDR2 SNEGSKA (reference sequence). For the CDR3, the DNA is TGCAGTGTCATAACTAATGAAAAACTGTTTTTT. Residues: CSVITNEKLFF.

This CDR3 is CASSISQGAVQPQYF. In nucleotides, the CDR3 is TGTGCCAGTAGTATTAGTCAGGGGGCGGTTCAGCCCCAGTATTTT. The chain combines TRBV19 with TRBJ1-5, with TRBD1 matching over 8 bases. The J call may not be correct, given that the DNA end is closer to TRBJ2-3. Germline V CDR1 and CDR2: LNHDA, SQIVND (reference sequence). This CDR3 is 15 amino acids long.

The rearrangement links TRBV28 to TRBJ1-5; TRBD1 matches 7 bases. The germline gives CDR1 MDHEN, CDR2 SYDVKM. CDR3 length: 15 residues. V dropped 6 bases and J dropped 2; count of bases not matched to a gene: 7. The DNA of the CDR3 is TGTGCCAGCAGGCGTGACAGGGCAGGCAATCAGCCCCAGCATTTT. Encoded protein: CASRRDRAGNQPQHF. Full variable domain (missing parts from reference TRBV28 and TRBJ1-5): DVKVTQSSRYLVKRTGEKVFLECVQDMDHENMFWYRQDPGLGLRLIYFSYDVKMKEKGDIPEGYSVSREKKERFSLILESASTNQTSMYLCASRRDRAGNQPQHFGDGTRLSIL.

The chain links TRBV5-1 to TRBJ1-4; D gene uncertain. From germline, CDR1 is SGHRS and CDR2 YFSETQ. The CDR3 has 15 residues. Trimming left V 1 base short and J 8 bases short, with 15 bases between. Here the CDR3 reads CASSLQGRPEEKLFF. The CDR3 DNA sequence: TGCGCCAGCAGCTTGCAAGGCAGGCCTGAGGAAAAACTGTTTTTT.

This clone was counted a single time. The chain is built from TRBV14 and TRBJ2-1, with D hard to call. Germline V CDR1 and CDR2: SGHDN, FVKESK. This CDR3 has 16 residues. V lost 1 base and J lost 8, with 18 bases in between. The CDR3: CASSQVTTYGYHEQFF. The CDR3 nucleotides are TGTGCCAGCAGCCAAGTTACGACTTATGGGTATCATGAGCAGTTCTTC.

This chain joins TRBV5-1 and TRBJ2-1; 9 nucleotides agree with TRBD1. Germline loops: CDR1 SGHRS, CDR2 YFSETQ. V lost 4 bases to trimming and J lost 5 bases; unmatched junction nucleotides: 7. CDR3 length: 15 amino acids. CDR3 residues: CASSPPGTGNNEQFF. CDR3 in DNA: TGCGCCAGCAGCCCTCCCGGGACAGGGAACAATGAGCAGTTCTTC.

The V gene is TRBV19, the J gene TRBJ1-2, with D hard to call. Germline-derived CDR1 and CDR2 are LNHDA and SQIVND (reference sequence). CDR3 length: 13 residues. V dropped 5 bases and J dropped 6 bases, with 13 bases sitting between them. The CDR3 protein is CASSLRDGDGYTF. CDR3 in DNA: TGTGCCAGTAGTCTCCGGGATGGGGATGGCTACACCTTC.

This clone appeared once. This chain joins TRBV5-4 and TRBJ1-1; 9 bases are a match to TRBD1. Germline CDR1 and CDR2: SGHNT and YYREEE (reference sequence). CDR3 size: 14 residues. The J segment lost 2 bases and the V segment lost 9 bases, leaving 8 bases of the junction unmatched. The CDR3 is CATRTDRGNTEAFF. The CDR3 coding sequence is TGTGCCACCAGGACGGACAGGGGAAACACTGAAGCTTTCTTT.

The V and J genes are TRBV3-1 (or the pseudogene TRBV3-2) and TRBJ2-5; TRBD1 aligns across 10 bases. The CDR3 runs to 15 residues. CDR1 and CDR2 from the germline V gene are LGHDT and YNNKEL (reference sequence). Trimming cost V 1 base and J 5 bases; bases outside gene matches: 4. Here the CDR3 reads CASSQGQGAAETQYF. The CDR3 coding sequence is TGTGCCAGCAGCCAAGGACAGGGGGCCGCGGAGACCCAGTACTTC.

A few counts support this clone. V and J are TRBV2 and TRBJ1-5, with a possible D match to TRBD1 (5 bases). The CDR3 covers 16 residues. The V end was cut by 5 bases, the J end by 0 bases, with 14 bases between. CDR1 and CDR2 (germline): SNHLY, FYNNEI. The CDR3 sequence: CASSSLGGPSNQPQHF. CDR3 nucleotides: TGTGCCAGCAGTTCATTGGGGGGACCTAGCAATCAGCCCCAGCATTTT.

The chain joins TRBV7-2 to TRBJ1-5; maybe TRBD1 (6 bases). There are 15 residues in the CDR3. Trimming left V 5 bases short and J 0 bases short, with 11 bases between. CDR1 SGHTA and CDR2 FQGNSA come from the germline V gene. CDR3 sequence: CASSRGADSNQPQHF. CDR3 DNA sequence: TGTGCCAGCAGCCGGGGGGCCGATAGCAATCAGCCCCAGCATTTT.

The CDR3 region has the DNA TGTGCCAGCATGCCTGGACTCAGCACCGGGGAGCTGTTTTTT. Protein product: CASMPGLSTGELFF. J is TRBJ2-2 and V is TRBV7-6, with D possibly matching TRBD2 (5 bases). CDR1 and CDR2 (germline): SGHVS, FNYEAQ. Trimming removed 7 bases at V and 4 bases at J, with 13 bases between. The CDR3 runs 14 residues.

The J gene is TRBJ2-1, the V gene TRBV2, with 13 bases fitting TRBD2. This CDR3 comprises 15 residues. The V gene end was trimmed by 6 bases and the J gene end by 7 bases; junction bases not matched to a gene: 6. The V gene's germline CDR1 is SNHLY and CDR2 FYNNEI. CDR3 residues: CASRQTSGGLNEQFF. The DNA for the CDR3 is TGTGCCAGCAGGCAGACTAGCGGGGGGCTTAATGAGCAGTTCTTC.

This clone was counted once. The J gene is TRBJ1-1, the V gene TRBV12-3 or TRBV12-4; no firm D call. The ends were cut back, 3 bases at V and 8 bases at J, with 7 bases in the middle. The CDR3 spans 11 residues. DNA for the CDR3: TGTGCCAGCAGTTTGGGAGGGGAAGCTTTCTTT. This sequence encodes CASSLGGEAFF.

This clone was recorded once. V is TRBV7-2 and J is TRBJ2-3, with D possibly being TRBD2 (6 bases). Trimming pared 2 bases from V and 0 bases from J, leaving 12 bases between. The CDR3 length is 16 residues. Germline lookup yields CDR1 SGHTA and CDR2 FQGNSA. CDR3 nucleotides: TGTGCCAGCAGCTTATGGGGGGAAACCAGCACAGATACGCAGTATTTT. The encoded protein is CASSLWGETSTDTQYF.